This T cell receptor (beta chain) was identified during a study of T cells in Graves' hyperthyroidism and ophthalmopathy. About the research overall: Before treatment of any kind, peripheral blood was taken at initial diagnosis. Study outcomes and limitations: Onset of ophthalmopathy came a median roughly 6.4 months after the model predicted it.

The germline V gene has CDR1 MNHEY and CDR2 SVGAGI. V lost 2 bases and J lost 2; bases outside the gene matches: 19. The CDR3 runs to 20 residues. Researchers took RNA transcripts and amplified the TCR beta CDR3 regions from them. Carried out on the TCR CDR3, a first-round RT-PCR used the HTBI primer set. TCRdb called the multiplex PCR reads again in MiXCR, with one record for every CDR3 protein. The repertoire holds some 720,000 distinct CDR3 sequences, with about 17% as singletons. Of note for this clonotype: Its antigen is undetermined. This could be a read error, since a much larger clone is one nucleotide away.

The receptor was derived from a man aged 18 to 29 with Graves' hyperthyroidism. Sequenced sample: blood. The chain joins TRBV6-5 to TRBJ2-7, with 9 bases that match TRBD2. Here the CDR3 DNA reads TGTGCCAGCAGTTACCGGTTATTAGCGGGAGATCTACCATCAACCTACGAGCAGTACTTC. This encodes CASSYRLLAGDLPSTYEQYF.